Listed below are T cell receptor beta chains from one sample, sequenced in a study of blood T cell repertoires in COVID-19. The protocol was immunoSEQ multiplex PCR, while the TCRdb copy is restricted to in-frame clones and leaves out a portion. The repertoire holds some 700,000 clones, with around 89% as singletons. The sample was peripheral blood. The source of these receptors is a woman between 18 and 29 years old with acute or convalescent COVID-19. The CDR3 runs from the conserved cysteine through the conserved F or W. D genes are given only for firm matches. Size is omitted from some rows. Given values are once, few, many or a class for expanded clones.

CDR3 length	clone size	V gene	J gene	D gene	CDR3 DNA	CDR3 protein
16	-	TRBV7-9	TRBJ1-2	-	TGTGCCAGCAGCTTACGGGAGAAGGGACGGCCTCCGGGCTACACCTTC	CASSLREKGRPPGYTF
15	-	TRBV6-4	TRBJ2-1	TRBD2	TGTGCCAGCAGAGATAGCGGGGGAGAATACAATGAGCAGTTCTTC	CASRDSGGEYNEQFF
15	-	TRBV7-6	TRBJ2-1	TRBD2	TGTGCCAGCAGCCCGAGAGCGGGGGCTGCCAATGAGCAGTTCTTC	CASSPRAGAANEQFF
15	-	TRBV25-1	TRBJ1-1	-	TGTGCCAGCAGTGAATATAACAGGGTGAACACTGAAGCTTTCTTT	CASSEYNRVNTEAFF
15	once	TRBV9	TRBJ1-6	-	TGTGCCAGCAGCGTATCAGGTTTATATAATTCACCCCTCCACTTT	CASSVSGLYNSPLHF
12	-	TRBV12-3/TRBV12-4	TRBJ2-7	TRBD1	TGTGCCAGCAGTTCTACCTACAGGGGGCAATACTTC	CASSSTYRGQYF
16	-	TRBV21-1	TRBJ1-1	-	TGTGCCAGCAGCAAAGGACGGCCGCGGGGGGTCCCTGAAGCTTTCTTT	CASSKGRPRGVPEAFF
17	-	TRBV7-2	TRBJ1-6	TRBD1	TGTGCCAGCAGCCACCCACAGGGGAGAGGGGTTAATTCACCCCTCCACTTT	CASSHPQGRGVNSPLHF
18	-	TRBV4-1	TRBJ1-2	-	TGCGCCAGCAGCCAACCAATAACCGGGACATCCAAGGGCTATGGCTACACCTTC	CASSQPITGTSKGYGYTF
16	-	TRBV9	TRBJ1-2	-	TGTGCCAGCAGCCCACGGGGGGGTTTACTACGTTATGGCTACACCTTC	CASSPRGGLLRYGYTF
12	-	TRBV5-1	TRBJ1-1	TRBD1	TGCGCCAGCAGCTCCAACAGGGGGAGGGCTTTCTTT	CASSSNRGRAFF
18	-	TRBV18	TRBJ2-2	TRBD1	TGTGCCAGCTCACCAAGGCTAGGGACAGGAGTGAACACCGGGGAGCTGTTTTTT	CASSPRLGTGVNTGELFF
16	-	TRBV4-1	TRBJ2-6	-	TGCGCCAGCAGCCAACTGGGAGTCTCTGGGGCCAACGTCCTGACTTTC	CASSQLGVSGANVLTF
15	-	TRBV13	TRBJ1-1	-	TGTGCCAGCAGCTTAGGCCTGGCAGGGGCCACTGAAGCTTTCTTT	CASSLGLAGATEAFF
15	-	TRBV13	TRBJ1-1	-	TGTGCCAGCAGCTTAAGACAGGTAATGAACACTGAAGCTTTCTTT	CASSLRQVMNTEAFF
14	-	TRBV10-3	TRBJ1-2	-	TGTGCCATCACAACAGGGCCGGCCAGCTATGGCTACACCTTC	CAITTGPASYGYTF
14	-	TRBV24-1	TRBJ2-1	-	TGTGCCACCGGGGTCTCGGGGTCCTACAATGAGCAGTTCTTC	CATGVSGSYNEQFF
15	-	TRBV9	TRBJ2-3	TRBD2	TGTGCCAGCAGCGTCTCGGGGGGAGAGGCAGATACGCAGTATTTT	CASSVSGGEADTQYF
17	-	TRBV9	TRBJ1-3	-	TGTGCCAGCAGCGTAGCTGGTCCGGGGCTAGCGGGAAACACCATATATTTT	CASSVAGPGLAGNTIYF
14	once	TRBV6-2/TRBV6-3	TRBJ1-5	-	TGTGCCAGCAGCAATTACCCGGGGAATCAGCCCCAGCATTTT	CASSNYPGNQPQHF
13	-	TRBV4-3	TRBJ2-1	-	TGCGCCAGCAGCCCAGGGGTATACAATGAGCAGTTCTTC	CASSPGVYNEQFF
15	-	TRBV3-1/TRBV3-2	TRBJ2-2	-	TGTGCCAGCAGAATACTCGACAGTTTAACAGGGGAGCTGTTTTTT	CASRILDSLTGELFF
15	-	TRBV6-2/TRBV6-3	TRBJ1-1	-	TGTGCCAGCAGTTACTCCTTTGGAGTGAACACTGAAGCTTTCTTT	CASSYSFGVNTEAFF
16	-	TRBV14	TRBJ2-1	-	TGTGCCAGCAGCCACCAGGGATCCTACCTATACAATGAGCAGTTCTTC	CASSHQGSYLYNEQFF
15	-	TRBV6-5	TRBJ1-6	-	TGTGCCGGATGGGGCGAGACACCCTATAATTCACCCCTCCACTTT	CAGWGETPYNSPLHF
16	-	TRBV7-9	TRBJ2-5	-	TGTGCCAGCAGCTTAGGGGCTTCTCAGGGGCAAGAGACCCAGTACTTC	CASSLGASQGQETQYF
17	few	TRBV6-2/TRBV6-3	TRBJ1-2	TRBD1	TGTGCCAGCAGTTACAGCCTTCGGACAGGGGCGGGCTATGGCTACACCTTC	CASSYSLRTGAGYGYTF
17	-	TRBV5-1	TRBJ2-1	TRBD2	TGCGCCAGCAGCTTGGGGACAGCGGGGGTAGACTATAATGAGCAGTTCTTC	CASSLGTAGVDYNEQFF
16	-	TRBV7-8	TRBJ1-5	-	TGTGCCAGCAGCTTAGACAGGGTAGGTGGCAATCAGCCCCAGCATTTT	CASSLDRVGGNQPQHF
16	-	TRBV3-1/TRBV3-2	TRBJ2-2	TRBD2	TGTGCCAGCAGCCCAACTAGCGGGTCGAACACCGGGGAGCTGTTTTTT	CASSPTSGSNTGELFF
16	-	TRBV4-3	TRBJ2-2	TRBD2	TGCGCCAGCAGCCAACTAGCGGGGGAGAAGGGCGGGGAGCTGTTTTTT	CASSQLAGEKGGELFF
15	-	TRBV7-9	TRBJ1-3	TRBD1	TGTGCCAGCAGCGCGGGACAGTCCTCTGGAAACACCATATATTTT	CASSAGQSSGNTIYF
14	-	TRBV19	TRBJ1-3	-	TGTGCCATTAACGGGAAACCAGGTGGAAACACCATATATTTT	CAINGKPGGNTIYF
13	few	TRBV6-4	TRBJ2-1	TRBD1	TGTGCCAGCGGACAGGGGGATTACAATGAGCAGTTCTTC	CASGQGDYNEQFF
12	once	TRBV28	TRBJ1-2	-	TGTGCCAGCAGTTTAAGTAGACTTGGCTACACCTTC	CASSLSRLGYTF
14	-	TRBV11-2	TRBJ2-3	-	TGTGCCAGCAGCTCACCTGGAGGGTTGGATACGCAGTATTTT	CASSSPGGLDTQYF
16	-	TRBV6-2/TRBV6-3	TRBJ1-1	-	TGTGCCAGCAGTTATAATCCTGGAACAGGGAACACTGAAGCTTTCTTT	CASSYNPGTGNTEAFF
16	-	TRBV15	TRBJ1-3	-	TGTGCCACCAGCAGAGGGGCGGGGACCTCTGGAAACACCATATATTTT	CATSRGAGTSGNTIYF
11	once	TRBV24-1	TRBJ1-1	-	TGTGCCACCAGGTCGGAGACTGAAGCTTTCTTT	CATRSETEAFF
14	-	TRBV11-2	TRBJ1-1	-	TGTGCCAGCAGCTTAGCTATCATGAACACTGAAGCTTTCTTT	CASSLAIMNTEAFF
15	-	TRBV3-1/TRBV3-2	TRBJ2-7	-	TGTGCCAGCAGCCAAGGGCCAGGGGACCTCTACGAGCAGTACTTC	CASSQGPGDLYEQYF
13	-	TRBV29-1	TRBJ2-1	-	TGCAGCGTCGAGGAGGGATCCTACAATGAGCAGTTCTTC	CSVEEGSYNEQFF
14	-	TRBV30	TRBJ1-2	TRBD1	TGTGCCTGGACCGCGGACAGGGGAGGATATGGCTACACCTTC	CAWTADRGGYGYTF
14	-	TRBV4-1	TRBJ1-1	-	TGCGCCAGCAGCCAAGAGGTGGCGGGAGGCCAAGCTTTCTTT	CASSQEVAGGQAFF
16	few	TRBV9	TRBJ1-6	TRBD1	TGTGCCAGCAGCGTAGGGGGAGACAGGGCGAGCTCACCCCTCCACTTT	CASSVGGDRASSPLHF
18	-	TRBV4-1	TRBJ2-6	TRBD1	TGCGCCAGCAGCCTGATGGACAGGGGGACTACTGGGGCCAACGTCCTGACTTTC	CASSLMDRGTTGANVLTF